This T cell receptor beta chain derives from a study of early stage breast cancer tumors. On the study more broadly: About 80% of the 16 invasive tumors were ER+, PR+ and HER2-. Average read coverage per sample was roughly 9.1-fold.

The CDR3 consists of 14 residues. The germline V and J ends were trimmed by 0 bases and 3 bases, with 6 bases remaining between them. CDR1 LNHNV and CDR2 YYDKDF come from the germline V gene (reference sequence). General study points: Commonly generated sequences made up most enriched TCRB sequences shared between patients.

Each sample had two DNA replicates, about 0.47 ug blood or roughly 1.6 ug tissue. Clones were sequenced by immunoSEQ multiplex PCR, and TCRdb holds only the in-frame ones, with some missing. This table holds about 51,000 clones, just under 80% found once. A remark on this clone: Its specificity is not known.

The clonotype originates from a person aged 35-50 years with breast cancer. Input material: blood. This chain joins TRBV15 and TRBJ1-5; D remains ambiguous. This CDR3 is CATSRDRLNQPQHF. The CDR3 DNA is TGTGCCACCAGCAGAGACAGGCTCAATCAGCCCCAGCATTTT.